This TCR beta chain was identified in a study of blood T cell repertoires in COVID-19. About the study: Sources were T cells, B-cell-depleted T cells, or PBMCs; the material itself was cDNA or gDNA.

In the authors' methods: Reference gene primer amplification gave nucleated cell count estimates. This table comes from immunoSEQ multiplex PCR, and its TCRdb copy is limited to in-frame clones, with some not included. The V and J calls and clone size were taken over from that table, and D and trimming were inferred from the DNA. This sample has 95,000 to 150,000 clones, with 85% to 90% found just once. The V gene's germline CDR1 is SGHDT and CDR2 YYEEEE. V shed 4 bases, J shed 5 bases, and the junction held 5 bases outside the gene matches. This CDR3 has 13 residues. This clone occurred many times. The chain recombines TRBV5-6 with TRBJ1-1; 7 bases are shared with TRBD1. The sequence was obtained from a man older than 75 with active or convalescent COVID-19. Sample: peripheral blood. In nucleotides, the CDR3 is TGTGCCAGCAGCCCGTCGACAGGGACTGAAGCTTTCTTT. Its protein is CASSPSTGTEAFF.